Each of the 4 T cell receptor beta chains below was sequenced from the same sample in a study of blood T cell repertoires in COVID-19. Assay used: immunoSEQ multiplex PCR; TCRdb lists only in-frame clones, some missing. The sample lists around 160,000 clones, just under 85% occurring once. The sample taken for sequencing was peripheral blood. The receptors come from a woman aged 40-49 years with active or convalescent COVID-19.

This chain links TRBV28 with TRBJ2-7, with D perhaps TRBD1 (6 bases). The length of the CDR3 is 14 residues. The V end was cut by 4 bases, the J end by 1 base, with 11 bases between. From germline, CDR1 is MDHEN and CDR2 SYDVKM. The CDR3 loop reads CASSYRTASYEQYF. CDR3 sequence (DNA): TGTGCCAGCAGTTACAGGACAGCTTCCTACGAGCAGTACTTC. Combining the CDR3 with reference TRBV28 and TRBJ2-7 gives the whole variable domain DVKVTQSSRYLVKRTGEKVFLECVQDMDHENMFWYRQDPGLGLRLIYFSYDVKMKEKGDIPEGYSVSREKKERFSLILESASTNQTSMYLCASSYRTASYEQYFGPGTRLTVT.

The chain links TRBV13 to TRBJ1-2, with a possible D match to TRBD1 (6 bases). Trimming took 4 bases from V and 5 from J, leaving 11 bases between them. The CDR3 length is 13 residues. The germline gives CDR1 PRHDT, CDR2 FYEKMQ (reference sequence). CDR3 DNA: TGTGCCAGCAGCTCGGACAGACGTTATGGCTACACCTTC. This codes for CASSSDRRYGYTF.

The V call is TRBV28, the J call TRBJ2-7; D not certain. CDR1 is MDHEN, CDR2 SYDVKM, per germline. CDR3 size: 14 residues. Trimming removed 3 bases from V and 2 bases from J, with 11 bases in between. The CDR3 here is CASSFSLAPYEQYF. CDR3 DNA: TGTGCCAGCAGTTTTAGCCTGGCCCCCTACGAGCAGTACTTC.

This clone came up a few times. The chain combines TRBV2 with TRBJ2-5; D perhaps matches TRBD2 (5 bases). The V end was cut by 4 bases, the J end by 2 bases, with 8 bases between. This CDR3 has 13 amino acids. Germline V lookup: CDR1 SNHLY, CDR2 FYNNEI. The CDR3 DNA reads TGTGCCAGCAGTGTGCGGGTACAAGAGACCCAGTACTTC. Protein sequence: CASSVRVQETQYF.